This T cell receptor beta chain was obtained from a study of blood T cell repertoires in COVID-19. Study-level information: T cells, B-cell-depleted T cells, or PBMCs provided the cDNA or gDNA that served as material.

In the source study's methods: Counts of nucleated cells, estimated from reference gene primer amplification, were obtained. Profiling relied on immunoSEQ multiplex PCR, and the TCRdb table lists in-frame clones only, not all of them. That table gives V, J and clone size, and the DNA gave D and trimming. This sample has about 140,000 clones, with 80% to 85% found just once. Trimming left V 2 bases short and J 4 bases short, with 18 bases between. The CDR3 has 16 amino acids. From germline, CDR1 is MNHEY and CDR2 SMNVEV (reference sequence). Enrollees, about 18 to 100 years old, lived in roughly 24 US areas. Participants in the exposed group had met a COVID-19 case in the 2 weeks before joining the study.

The receptor was derived from a man aged 70 or older who had been exposed to COVID-19. Sequenced input: PBMCs or T cells enriched from blood (not recorded which). The V and J genes are TRBV27 and TRBJ2-7, with a tentative D call TRBD2 (6 bases). This CDR3 is CASSLGESGSLYEQYF. The DNA of the CDR3 is TGTGCCAGCAGTTTAGGGGAAAGCGGGTCCTTATACGAGCAGTACTTC.